This TCR beta chain was sequenced for a study of cytomegalovirus exposure and HLA in healthy donors. Study-level findings and limits: Later analysis identified 16,000 or so TCR beta sequences associated with HLA alleles, using a false discovery rate threshold of 0.05. A missense DCLRE1C variant was associated with V- and J-gene trimming of TCR beta chains in a later analysis, and an independent cohort replicated the association.

Germline V gene data show CDR1 as SQVTM and CDR2 as ANQGSEA. The CDR3 runs to 14 residues. The J segment lost 6 bases and the V segment lost 0 bases, leaving 5 bases of the junction unmatched. Concerning this clone: Its cognate antigen is unknown.

The PCR was carried out with 60 Vbeta primers and 13 Jbeta primers. The assay was immunoSEQ multiplex PCR, and TCRdb's table has in-frame clones only and misses some. The sample has 150,000 to 200,000 clones; about 64% are singletons. This TCR came from a man aged 50 or older in good health and CMV-seronegative. Sequencing input: PBMCs. The chain is built from TRBV29-1 and TRBJ2-3; 8 positions agree with TRBD1. As DNA, the CDR3 is TGCAGCGTTGAAGAGACAGGGGCTGAGGATACGCAGTATTTT. It is translated as CSVEETGAEDTQYF.